The sequence of this TCR beta chain was determined in a study of technical replicates of blood from a handful of donors. Profiled with immunoSEQ multiplex PCR; TCRdb holds only in-frame clones, not every one. The sample has 75,000 to 100,000 clones, roughly 94% seen once. What was sequenced was T cells isolated from PBMCs. This clonotype was obtained from a human donor in good health.

The CDR3 spells CASSEGLYYEQYF. The CDR3 DNA reads as TGTGCCAGCAGTGAGGGACTTTACTACGAGCAGTACTTC. V usage is TRBV6-1 and J usage is TRBJ2-7, with a weak D call TRBD2 (6 bases). The CDR3 length is 13 residues. Trimming took 3 bases from V and 3 from J, leaving 9 bases between them. Germline-derived CDR1 and CDR2 are MNHNS and SASEGT.